The 19 T cell receptor beta chains presented below share a single source sample, sequenced in a study of control samples from healthy donors and cancer patients. The data were produced by immunoSEQ multiplex PCR, yet TCRdb's version contains in-frame clones alone and is incomplete. The sample carries about 120,000 clones, 88% recorded once. The sample consisted of blood. The receptors were gathered from a woman aged 70-85 years in good health.

The chain employs TRBV7-7 and TRBJ2-7; D perhaps matches TRBD2 (6 bases). V lost 5 bases to trimming and J lost 4 bases, with 24 bases between them. Germline CDR1 and CDR2: SSHAT and FNYEAQ (reference sequence). The CDR3 runs 17 residues. DNA of the CDR3: TGTGCCAGCAGCCCCATTGCGGGGCAGCCCGACGGGTACGAGCAGTACTTC. Residues: CASSPIAGQPDGYEQYF.

This clone was found once. The chain combines TRBV2 with TRBJ1-6; D gene unclear. The CDR3 is made up of 16 amino acids. V lost 1 base and J lost 7, with 14 bases in between. Germline V gene lookup returns CDR1 SNHLY and CDR2 FYNNEI. CDR3 DNA sequence: TGTGCCAGCAGTGAAGTCAACTGGGGTGTCAATTCACCCCTCCACTTT. Residues: CASSEVNWGVNSPLHF.

The chain combines TRBV10-1 with TRBJ2-3; D is unresolved. The CDR3 runs to 14 residues. V was pared by 0 bases and J by 5 bases, with 9 bases between. Germline CDR1 and CDR2: WNHNN and SYGVQD (reference sequence). The CDR3 is CASSESSGRDTQYF. As DNA, the CDR3 is TGCGCCAGCAGTGAGTCGAGTGGCAGAGATACGCAGTATTTT.

This clone was seen a few times. V and J are TRBV5-6 and TRBJ2-7; no clear D. Trimming took 1 base from V and 3 from J, leaving 8 bases between them. There are 13 residues in the CDR3. CDR1 is SGHDT, CDR2 YYEEEE, per germline. The CDR3 region is CASSLLDRYEQYF. Written as DNA, the CDR3 is TGTGCCAGCAGCTTGTTGGATCGCTACGAGCAGTACTTC. Looking up the rest from reference TRBV5-6 and TRBJ2-7 gives the full variable domain: DAGVTQSPTHLIKTRGQQVTLRCSPKSGHDTVSWYQQALGQGPQFIFQYYEEEERQRGNFPDRFSGHQFPNYSSELNVNALLLGDSALYLCASSLLDRYEQYFGPGTRLTVT.

The genes are TRBV21-1 and TRBJ1-5. TRBV21-1 is a recognized pseudogene. This CDR3 contains 12 residues. CDR3 bases: TGTGCCAGCAGCGCCCTGGGACAGCCCCAGCATTTT. Translating gives CASSALGQPQHF.

The rearrangement links TRBV18 to TRBJ2-7, with D possibly being TRBD1 or TRBD2 (5 bases each). The V end was cut by 4 bases, the J end by 0 bases, with 10 bases between. The CDR3 length is 14 residues. Germline CDR1 reads KGHSH; CDR2 reads LQKENI. This CDR3 reads CASSRGGSSYEQYF. The CDR3 coding sequence is TGTGCCAGCTCACGTGGGGGAAGCTCCTACGAGCAGTACTTC. Combining the CDR3 with reference TRBV18 and TRBJ2-7 gives the whole variable domain NAGVMQNPRHLVRRRGQEARLRCSPMKGHSHVYWYRQLPEEGLKFMVYLQKENIIDESGMPKERFSAEFPKEGPSILRIQQVVRGDSAAYFCASSRGGSSYEQYFGPGTRLTVT.

This clone was picked up a small number of times. V gene TRBV2 combines with J gene TRBJ1-2; 7 bases match TRBD1. V shed 4 bases, J shed 7 bases, and the junction held 6 bases outside the gene matches. The CDR3 has 13 residues. The V gene's germline CDR1 is SNHLY and CDR2 FYNNEI. The CDR3 region is CASSGLQGSGYTF. The CDR3 DNA reads as TGTGCCAGCAGTGGGCTACAGGGGTCTGGCTACACCTTC. Looking up the rest from reference TRBV2 and TRBJ1-2 gives the full variable domain: EPEVTQTPSHQVTQMGQEVILRCVPISNHLYFYWYRQILGQKVEFLVSFYNNEISEKSEIFDDQFSVERPDGSNFTLKIRSTKLEDSAMYFCASSGLQGSGYTFGSGTRLTVV.

J is TRBJ1-2 and V is TRBV11-2, with a weak D call TRBD1 (5 bases). From germline, CDR1 is SGHAT and CDR2 FQNNGV. The CDR3 is 15 amino acids. The V end lost 5 bases, the J end lost 2 bases, and 15 bases lay between the germline ends. The CDR3 loop is CASSPREGGNYGYTF. CDR3 in DNA: TGTGCCAGCAGCCCCAGGGAGGGTGGAAACTATGGCTACACCTTC.

The chain uses TRBV5-1 and TRBJ1-5; possible D gene TRBD1, 6 bases. Trimming left V 0 bases short and J 3 bases short, with 7 bases between. This CDR3 contains 14 residues. In germline, CDR1 is SGHRS, CDR2 YFSETQ. CDR3 bases: TGCGCCAGCAGCTTGGGGGGGGCCAATCAGCCCCAGCATTTT. This translates into CASSLGGANQPQHF.

This chain joins TRBV3-1 (or the pseudogene TRBV3-2) and TRBJ2-1; 7 positions match TRBD2. This CDR3 has 15 amino acids. After removal of 3 bases from V and 2 bases from J, the junction contained 4 bases not matched to a gene. Germline V gives CDR1 LGHDT, CDR2 YNNKEL (reference sequence). CDR3 loop: CASSQSGTTYNEQFF. In DNA form, the CDR3 reads TGTGCCAGCAGCCAGAGCGGGACCACCTACAATGAGCAGTTCTTC.

V and J are TRBV6-2 or TRBV6-3 and TRBJ2-3; the match to TRBD1 covers 8 bases. CDR1 MNHEY and CDR2 SVGEGT come from the germline V gene. This CDR3 is 18 amino acids long. The ends lost 2 bases at V and 1 base at J; junction bases unmatched: 11. The CDR3 coding sequence is TGTGCCAGCAGTTACACCTCGACAGGGGAATTTGGCACAGATACGCAGTATTTT. Translation: CASSYTSTGEFGTDTQYF.

The rearrangement links TRBV18 to TRBJ1-2; the match to TRBD1 covers 8 bases. The germline CDR1 and CDR2 sequences are KGHSH and LQKENI. CDR3 length: 15 residues. V gave up 3 bases and J gave up 3 bases; unmatched junction bases: 6. The CDR3 DNA sequence: TGTGCCAGCTCACCCTCCGGACAGGGTTACTATGGCTACACCTTC. Protein: CASSPSGQGYYGYTF.

The chain recombines TRBV6-1 with TRBJ2-7, with a tentative D call TRBD1 (6 bases). The germline gives CDR1 MNHNS, CDR2 SASEGT. Trimming took off 3 bases at V and 3 bases at J, with 12 bases between the two ends. The CDR3 spans 14 residues. DNA for the CDR3: TGTGCCAGCAGTGAGTTCGGACAGCTCTACGAGCAGTACTTC. It specifies CASSEFGQLYEQYF.

The chain couples TRBV9 to TRBJ1-2; D is possibly TRBD1 (5 bases). The germline CDR1 and CDR2 sequences are SGDLS and YYNGEE. V lost 0 bases and J 5 bases, leaving 14 bases between the germline ends. The CDR3 runs to 15 residues. CDR3 sequence (DNA): TGTGCCAGCAGCGTAGAGCCGACAGCGTTGTATGGCTACACCTTC. Encoded protein: CASSVEPTALYGYTF.

This chain links TRBV2 with TRBJ1-2, with unresolved D. Between the trimmed V and J ends, which lost 5 bases and 4 bases, there was a span of 17 bases. This CDR3 region has 15 residues. From germline, CDR1 is SNHLY and CDR2 FYNNEI. The CDR3 loop is CASSQLRVGGYGYTF. The DNA for the CDR3 is TGTGCCAGCAGTCAATTAAGGGTCGGCGGCTATGGCTACACCTTC.

The chain combines TRBV7-9 with TRBJ2-1; 8 nucleotides line up with TRBD1. The CDR3 sequence is 17 residues long. Looked up from germline, CDR1 is SEHNR and CDR2 is FQNEAQ (reference sequence). V trimming: 4 bases; J trimming: 7 bases; junction bases outside the gene matches: 15. The CDR3 coding sequence is TGTGCCAGCAGCTCCGGGGCTTGGGGACAGGTATGGAATGAGCAGTTCTTC. Translated, it gives CASSSGAWGQVWNEQFF. The entire variable domain, with the rest obtained from reference TRBV7-9 and TRBJ2-1, is as follows: DTGVSQNPRHKITKRGQNVTFRCDPISEHNRLYWYRQTLGQGPEFLTYFQNEAQLEKSRLLSDRFSAERPKGSFSTLEIQRTEQGDSAMYLCASSSGAWGQVWNEQFFGPGTRLTVL.

V usage is TRBV7-3 and J usage is TRBJ1-6; D might be TRBD1 (5 bases). The V and J ends lost 3 bases and 10 bases respectively, with 19 bases between them. CDR1 SGHTA and CDR2 FQGTGA come from the germline V gene. This CDR3 is built from 16 residues. CDR3 protein: CASSLRQGWGLSPLHF. In DNA, the CDR3 is TGTGCCAGCAGCTTGAGGCAGGGCTGGGGTTTGTCACCCCTCCACTTT.

This clone was seen just once. The rearrangement uses TRBV4-1 and TRBJ1-4, with D tentatively TRBD1 (6 bases). Germline CDR1 is MGHRA and CDR2 is YSYEKL. The ends were cut back, 4 bases at V and 4 bases at J, with 19 bases in the middle. The CDR3 is 17 amino acids. Written as DNA, the CDR3 is TGCGCCAGCAGCCCTTACGGCCCCGGACAGCTTAATGAAAAACTGTTTTTT. This codes for CASSPYGPGQLNEKLFF.

The rearrangement uses TRBV27 and TRBJ2-3; 7 bases line up with TRBD2. V trimming: 3 bases; J trimming: 4 bases; junction bases outside the gene matches: 7. Per the germline V gene, CDR1 is MNHEY and CDR2 is SMNVEV (reference sequence). The CDR3 spans 15 residues. The CDR3 DNA is TGTGCCAGCAGTTTTTTTGGGAGGGGTGCAGATACGCAGTATTTT. This encodes CASSFFGRGADTQYF.